The source of this T cell receptor (beta chain) is a study of response to subunit inactivated influenza vaccine. Overall study findings and caveats: The authors proposed limited new T cell recruitment per seasonal influenza vaccination.

The CDR3 contains 15 residues. The V and J ends lost 4 bases and 0 bases respectively, with 10 bases between them. CDR1 is SGHTA, CDR2 FQGNSA, per germline. In its sample, this clonotype was seen many times. Its antigen is unknown. Using its own MiXCR run on the RT-PCR reads, TCRdb lists one record per CDR3 protein. This sample yields 560,000 or so distinct CDR3 sequences, of which 7.5% to 8.5% are seen a single time; about an eighth belongs to the top ten. Sequenced material: PBMCs from blood, taken approximately 25 months after vaccination. The TCR was taken from a man aged 50-75 years who received an inactivated influenza vaccine. This chain joins TRBV7-2 and TRBJ2-1; D is uncertain. The CDR3 reads CASSSDFNSYNEQFF. CDR3 bases: TGTGCCAGCAGCTCTGACTTTAACTCCTACAATGAGCAGTTCTTC.